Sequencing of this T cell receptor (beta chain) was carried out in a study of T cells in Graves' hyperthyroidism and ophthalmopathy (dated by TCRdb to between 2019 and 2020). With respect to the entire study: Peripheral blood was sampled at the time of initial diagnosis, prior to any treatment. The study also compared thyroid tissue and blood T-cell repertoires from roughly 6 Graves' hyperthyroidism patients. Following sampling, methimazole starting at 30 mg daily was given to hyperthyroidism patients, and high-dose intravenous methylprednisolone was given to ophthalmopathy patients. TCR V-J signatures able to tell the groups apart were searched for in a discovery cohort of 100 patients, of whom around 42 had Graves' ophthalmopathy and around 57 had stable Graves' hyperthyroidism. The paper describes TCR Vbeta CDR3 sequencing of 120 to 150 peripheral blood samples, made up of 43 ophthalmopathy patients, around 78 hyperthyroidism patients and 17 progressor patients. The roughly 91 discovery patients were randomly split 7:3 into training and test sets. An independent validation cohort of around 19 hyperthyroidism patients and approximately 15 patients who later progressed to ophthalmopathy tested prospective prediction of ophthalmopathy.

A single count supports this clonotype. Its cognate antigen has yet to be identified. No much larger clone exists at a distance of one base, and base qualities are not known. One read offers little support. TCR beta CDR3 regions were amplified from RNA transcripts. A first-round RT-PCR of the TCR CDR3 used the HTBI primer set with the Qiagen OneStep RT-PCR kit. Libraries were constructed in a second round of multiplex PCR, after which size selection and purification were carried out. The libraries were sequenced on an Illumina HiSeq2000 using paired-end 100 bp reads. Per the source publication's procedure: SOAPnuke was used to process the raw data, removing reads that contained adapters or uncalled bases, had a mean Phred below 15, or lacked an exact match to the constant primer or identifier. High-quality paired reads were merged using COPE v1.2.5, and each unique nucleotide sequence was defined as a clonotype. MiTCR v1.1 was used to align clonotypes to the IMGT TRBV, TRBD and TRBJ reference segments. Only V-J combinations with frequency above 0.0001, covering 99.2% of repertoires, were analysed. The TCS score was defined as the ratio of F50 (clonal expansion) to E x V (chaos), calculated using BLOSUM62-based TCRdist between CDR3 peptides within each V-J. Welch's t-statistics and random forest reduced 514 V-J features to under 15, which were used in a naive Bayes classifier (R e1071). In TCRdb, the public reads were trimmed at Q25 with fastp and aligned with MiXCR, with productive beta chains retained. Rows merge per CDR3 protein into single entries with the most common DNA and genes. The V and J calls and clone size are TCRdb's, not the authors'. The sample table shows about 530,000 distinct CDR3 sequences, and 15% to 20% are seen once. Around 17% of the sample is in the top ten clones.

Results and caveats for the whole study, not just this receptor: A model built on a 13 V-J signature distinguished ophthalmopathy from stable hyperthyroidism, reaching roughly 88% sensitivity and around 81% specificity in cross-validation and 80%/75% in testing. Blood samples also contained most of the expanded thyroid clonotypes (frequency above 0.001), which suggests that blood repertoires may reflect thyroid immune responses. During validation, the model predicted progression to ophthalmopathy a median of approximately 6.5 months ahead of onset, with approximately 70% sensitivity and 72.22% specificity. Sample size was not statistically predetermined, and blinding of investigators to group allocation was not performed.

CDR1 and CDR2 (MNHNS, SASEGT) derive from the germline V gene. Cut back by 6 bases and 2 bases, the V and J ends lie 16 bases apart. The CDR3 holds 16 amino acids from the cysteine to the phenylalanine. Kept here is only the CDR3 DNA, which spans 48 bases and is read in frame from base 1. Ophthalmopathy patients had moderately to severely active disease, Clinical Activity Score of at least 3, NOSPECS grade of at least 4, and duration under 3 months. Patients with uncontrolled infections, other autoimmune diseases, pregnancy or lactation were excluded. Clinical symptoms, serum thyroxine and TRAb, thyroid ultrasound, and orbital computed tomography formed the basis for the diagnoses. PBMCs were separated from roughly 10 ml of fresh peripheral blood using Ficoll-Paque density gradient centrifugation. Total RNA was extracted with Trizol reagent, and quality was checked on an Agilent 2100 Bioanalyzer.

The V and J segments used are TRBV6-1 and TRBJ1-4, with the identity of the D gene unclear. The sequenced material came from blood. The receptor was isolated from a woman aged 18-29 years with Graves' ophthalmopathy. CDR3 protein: CASRKTPPVTNEKLFF. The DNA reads TGTGCCAGCAGAAAGACACCACCCGTTACTAATGAAAAACTGTTTTTT.